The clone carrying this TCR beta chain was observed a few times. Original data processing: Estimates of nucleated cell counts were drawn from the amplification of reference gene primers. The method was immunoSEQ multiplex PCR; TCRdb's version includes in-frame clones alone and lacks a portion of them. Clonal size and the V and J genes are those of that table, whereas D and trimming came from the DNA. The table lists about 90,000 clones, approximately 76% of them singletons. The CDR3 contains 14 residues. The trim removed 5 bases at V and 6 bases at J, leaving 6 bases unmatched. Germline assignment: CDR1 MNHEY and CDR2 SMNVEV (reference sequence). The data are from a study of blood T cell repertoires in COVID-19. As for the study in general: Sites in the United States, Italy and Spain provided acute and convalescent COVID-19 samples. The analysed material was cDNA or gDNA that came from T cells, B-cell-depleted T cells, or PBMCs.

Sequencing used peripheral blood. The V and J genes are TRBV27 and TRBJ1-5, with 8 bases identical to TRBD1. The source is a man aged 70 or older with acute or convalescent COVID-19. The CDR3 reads CASSDGQGFQPQHF. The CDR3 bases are TGTGCCAGCAGTGATGGACAGGGATTTCAGCCCCAGCATTTT.